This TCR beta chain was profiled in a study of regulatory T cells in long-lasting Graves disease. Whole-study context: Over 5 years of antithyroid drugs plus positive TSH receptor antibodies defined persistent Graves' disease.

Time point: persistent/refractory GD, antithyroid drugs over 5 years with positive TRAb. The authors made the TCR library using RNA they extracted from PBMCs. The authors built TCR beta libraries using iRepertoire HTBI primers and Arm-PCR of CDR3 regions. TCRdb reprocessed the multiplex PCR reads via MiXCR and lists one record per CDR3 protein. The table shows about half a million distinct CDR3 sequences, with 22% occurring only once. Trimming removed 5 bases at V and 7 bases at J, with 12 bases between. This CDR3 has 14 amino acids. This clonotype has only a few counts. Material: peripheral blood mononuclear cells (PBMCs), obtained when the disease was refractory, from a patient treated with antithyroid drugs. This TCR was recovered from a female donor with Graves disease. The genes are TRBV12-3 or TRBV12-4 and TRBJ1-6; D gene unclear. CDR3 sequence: CASSPPAINSPLHF. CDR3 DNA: TGTGCCAGCAGTCCCCCGGCCATAAATTCACCCCTCCACTTT.